Below are 29 T cell receptor beta chains sequenced from a single sample in a study of cytomegalovirus exposure and HLA in healthy donors. PCR amplification relied on 60 Vbeta primers (plus 13 Jbeta primers). Only in-frame clones appear in the TCRdb table, and some are missing; sequencing was by immunoSEQ multiplex PCR. Of more than 150,000 clones listed, approximately 79% were seen once; the top ten hold 1.5%. Sequencing used PBMCs. These receptors were collected from a girl between 5 and 17 years old in good health and CMV-seropositive.

The genes are TRBV7-6 and TRBJ2-6, with a possible D match to TRBD1 (5 bases). V was shortened by 5 bases and J by 0 bases, with 14 bases between the two germline ends. Germline assignment: CDR1 SGHVS and CDR2 FNYEAQ. CDR3 length: 17 amino acids. CDR3 region: CASSPRTFSSGANVLTF. CDR3 sequence (DNA): TGTGCCAGCAGCCCCCGGACATTTAGCTCTGGGGCCAACGTCCTGACTTTC.

V usage is TRBV6-5 and J usage is TRBJ1-2; 9 nucleotides align to TRBD1. Trimming removed 4 bases from V and 6 bases from J; junction bases left unmatched: 3. Germline V gene sequence: CDR1 MNHEY, CDR2 SVGAGI. The CDR3 spans 13 residues. The DNA of the CDR3 is TGTGCCAGCAGTTCGAGGGACAGGGATGGCTACACCTTC. It translates to CASSSRDRDGYTF.

This chain joins TRBV2 and TRBJ2-5, with 8 bases identical to TRBD2. This CDR3 has 14 residues. CDR1 is SNHLY, CDR2 FYNNEI, per germline. Trimming at V came to 4 bases and at J to 4 bases, leaving 5 bases not matched to a gene. CDR3 amino acids: CASSGLAGRETQYF. The CDR3, as DNA: TGTGCCAGCAGTGGTCTAGCGGGTAGAGAGACCCAGTACTTC.

This chain uses TRBV10-3 with TRBJ1-2; D not certain. Trimming pared 7 bases from V and 1 base from J, leaving 13 bases between. Germline V gene data show CDR1 as ENHRY and CDR2 as SYGVKD. CDR3 size: 14 residues. The CDR3 region is CAITAGKNNYGYTF. Here the CDR3 DNA reads TGTGCCATCACTGCAGGCAAAAATAACTATGGCTACACCTTC.

This chain joins TRBV5-4 and TRBJ2-5; the match to TRBD1 covers 11 bases. With 4 bases clipped from V and 1 base from J, the junction kept 9 bases outside the gene matches. Looked up from germline, CDR1 is SGHNT and CDR2 is YYREEE (reference sequence). The CDR3 length is 17 residues. The CDR3 sequence: CASSEGQGGPFQETQYF. The CDR3 region has the DNA TGTGCCAGCAGCGAGGGACAGGGGGGCCCATTCCAAGAGACCCAGTACTTC.

V is TRBV6-5 and J is TRBJ1-5; 9 bases are shared with TRBD1. The CDR3 is made up of 15 amino acids. V gave up 5 bases and J gave up 6 bases; unmatched junction bases: 8. The germline CDR1 and CDR2 sequences are MNHEY and SVGAGI. CDR3 residues: CASSGGQGTTQPQHF. CDR3 DNA: TGTGCCAGCAGTGGGGGACAGGGAACTACTCAGCCCCAGCATTTT.

This clone is a singleton in its sample. The chain joins TRBV4-1 to TRBJ2-7, with TRBD2 matching 10 bases. Looked up from germline, CDR1 is MGHRA and CDR2 is YSYEKL. This CDR3 spans 17 amino acids. After removal of 2 bases from V and 0 bases from J, the junction contained 7 bases not matched to a gene. CDR3 nucleotide sequence: TGCGCCAGCAGCCAATCTAGCGGGGGCCTCCTCTCCTACGAGCAGTACTTC. It encodes CASSQSSGGLLSYEQYF.

The V and J genes are TRBV10-3 and TRBJ2-7; 7 bases line up with TRBD2. This CDR3 spans 13 amino acids. The germline CDR1 and CDR2 sequences are ENHRY and SYGVKD. Trimming cost V 1 base and J 5 bases; bases outside gene matches: 2. The CDR3 sequence is CAISEFRGDEQYF. Written as DNA, the CDR3 is TGTGCCATCAGTGAGTTCCGGGGGGACGAGCAGTACTTC.

The table lists this clone with a count of one. CDR3 region: CASSVGRTGNMTYNSPLHF. CDR3 nucleotide sequence: TGTGCCAGCAGCGTAGGGCGGACAGGGAATATGACCTATAATTCACCCCTCCACTTT. The rearrangement uses TRBV9 and TRBJ1-6, with TRBD1 matching 8 bases. There are 19 residues in the CDR3. Per germline, CDR1 SGDLS and CDR2 YYNGEE. With 0 bases clipped from V and 2 bases from J, the junction kept 10 bases outside the gene matches. Drawing the rest from reference TRBV9 and TRBJ1-6, the complete variable domain is DSGVTQTPKHLITATGQRVTLRCSPRSGDLSVYWYQQSLDQGLQFLIQYYNGEERAKGNILERFSAQQFPDLHSELNLSSLELGDSALYFCASSVGRTGNMTYNSPLHFGNGTRLTVT.

J is TRBJ2-7 and V is TRBV27, with D perhaps TRBD1 (7 bases). The CDR3 totals 14 residues. CDR1 and CDR2 (germline): MNHEY, SMNVEV (reference sequence). V was pared by 2 bases and J by 3 bases, with 11 bases between. CDR3 loop: CASSLHRGGYEQYF. DNA of the CDR3: TGTGCCAGCAGTTTACACAGGGGAGGCTACGAGCAGTACTTC.

The chain employs TRBV4-1 and TRBJ2-2; the match to TRBD2 covers 8 bases. V lost 4 bases and J lost 1; bases outside the gene matches: 2. The CDR3 has 15 residues. CDR1 is MGHRA, CDR2 YSYEKL, per germline. The CDR3: CASSPSGGNTGELFF. CDR3 coding DNA: TGCGCCAGCAGCCCGAGCGGGGGGAACACCGGGGAGCTGTTTTTT.

The DNA for the CDR3 is TGTGCCAGCAGTACCCGGACAGCTAGCAATCAGCCCCAGCATTTT. Residues: CASSTRTASNQPQHF. The chain links TRBV6-1 to TRBJ1-5; D might be TRBD1 (6 bases). In germline, CDR1 is MNHNS, CDR2 SASEGT. The V and J ends lost 5 bases and 0 bases respectively, with 11 bases between them. The CDR3 sequence is 15 residues long.

The chain joins TRBV5-8 to TRBJ1-1; 9 positions match TRBD1. Germline-derived CDR1 and CDR2 are SGHTS and YDEGEE. CDR3 size: 16 residues. V shed 4 bases, J shed 1 base, and the junction held 8 bases outside the gene matches. This CDR3 reads CASSQRQGGKNTEAFF. In nucleotides, the CDR3 is TGTGCCAGCAGCCAAAGACAGGGGGGAAAGAACACTGAAGCTTTCTTT.

This chain connects TRBV4-2 to TRBJ2-5; 8 bases line up with TRBD2. Germline V gene lookup returns CDR1 LGHNA and CDR2 YNFKEQ. The V segment lost 3 bases and the J segment 5 bases; nucleotides outside the gene matches: 14. The CDR3 sequence is 17 residues long. The CDR3 sequence: CASSHLALSGAGETQYF. The CDR3 DNA reads as TGTGCCAGCAGCCACCTAGCTCTTAGCGGGGCGGGGGAGACCCAGTACTTC.

The V gene is TRBV28, the J gene TRBJ1-2, with D perhaps TRBD1 (6 bases). The CDR3 extends over 13 amino acids. The germline gives CDR1 MDHEN, CDR2 SYDVKM. Trimming removed 0 bases at V and 8 bases at J, with 10 bases between. CDR3 sequence (DNA): TGTGCCAGCAGTTTATGGGGTAGGGGGGGCTACACCTTC. Translating gives CASSLWGRGGYTF.

This clone was picked up one time. The genes are TRBV9 and TRBJ2-5; 16 bases are a match to TRBD2. Germline CDR1 and CDR2: SGDLS and YYNGEE. The CDR3 is made up of 16 amino acids. V lost 2 bases, J lost 4 bases, and 2 bases stayed unmatched. Here the CDR3 reads CASSVGTSGGVETQYF. The CDR3 bases are TGTGCCAGCAGCGTTGGGACTAGCGGGGGGGTAGAGACCCAGTACTTC.

The V call is TRBV4-1, the J call TRBJ1-5; TRBD1 is a possible D gene (5 bases). The CDR3 runs 13 residues. CDR1 is MGHRA, CDR2 YSYEKL, per germline. V was pared by 4 bases and J by 4 bases, with 8 bases between. In DNA, the CDR3 is TGCGCCAGCAGCCGGGGCAGAAATCAGCCCCAGCATTTT. Protein sequence: CASSRGRNQPQHF.

This clone was seen just once. The gene calls are TRBV7-2 and TRBJ2-5; TRBD2 matches at 7 bases. The V gene end was trimmed by 6 bases and the J gene end by 1 base; junction bases not matched to a gene: 11. Germline lookup yields CDR1 SGHTA and CDR2 FQGNSA. The CDR3 covers 16 residues. CDR3 DNA sequence: TGTGCCAGCAGTTTCTACCGCTGGGAGGGCCAAGAGACCCAGTACTTC. This codes for CASSFYRWEGQETQYF.

The rearrangement links TRBV9 to TRBJ1-3; D unresolved. Trimming pared 3 bases from V and 0 bases from J, leaving 13 bases between. CDR3 length: 16 amino acids. Germline V gene data show CDR1 as SGDLS and CDR2 as YYNGEE. The CDR3 is CASSELPGGSGNTIYF. The CDR3 nucleotides are TGTGCCAGCAGCGAGCTCCCCGGCGGCTCTGGAAACACCATATATTTT.

This rearrangement joins TRBV2 to TRBJ1-3, with 8 bases matching TRBD1. Trimming removed 6 bases from V and 3 bases from J; junction bases left unmatched: 7. This CDR3 comprises 15 residues. Germline-derived CDR1 and CDR2 are SNHLY and FYNNEI. CDR3 sequence: CASSADRDRGNTIYF. CDR3 DNA: TGTGCCAGCAGCGCGGACAGGGATCGTGGAAACACCATATATTTT.

The table lists this clone with a few counts. This sequence joins TRBV4-3 and TRBJ1-2, with 7 bases fitting TRBD1. V gave up 0 bases and J gave up 8 bases; unmatched junction bases: 6. Germline V gene sequence: CDR1 LGHNA, CDR2 YSLEER. This CDR3 is built from 14 residues. The CDR3 nucleotides read TGCGCCAGCAGCCAAGATCTGAGGGGGCTAGGCTACACCTTC. As protein: CASSQDLRGLGYTF.

This chain joins TRBV5-1 and TRBJ1-6; TRBD1 aligns across 11 bases. Per the germline V gene, CDR1 is SGHRS and CDR2 is YFSETQ. V lost 3 bases to trimming and J lost 10 bases; unmatched junction nucleotides: 6. This CDR3 has 15 residues. The CDR3 loop is CASSWTGGGRSPLHF. The CDR3 DNA follows: TGCGCCAGCAGCTGGACAGGGGGCGGTAGATCACCCCTCCACTTT.

The CDR3 loop is CASSPLAGGPNEQFF. DNA for the CDR3: TGTGCCAGCAGCCCACTAGCGGGGGGCCCTAATGAGCAGTTCTTC. This chain connects TRBV4-2 to TRBJ2-1; 12 nucleotides match TRBD2. Germline lookup yields CDR1 LGHNA and CDR2 YNFKEQ. The trim removed 4 bases at V and 7 bases at J, leaving 5 bases unmatched. This CDR3 is built from 15 residues.

The J gene is TRBJ1-2, the V gene TRBV19, with TRBD1 identical over 10 bases. J gave up 4 bases and V 7 bases, and 15 bases lay outside the gene matches. CDR1 and CDR2 from the germline V gene are LNHDA and SQIVND (reference sequence). This CDR3 has 17 residues. The CDR3 nucleotides are TGTGCCAGTACGTGGTCTGGGGACAGGGGTTCGTCCTATGGCTACACCTTC. It encodes CASTWSGDRGSSYGYTF.

In DNA form, the CDR3 reads TGTGCCAGCAGCGATGCCCCGGGACAGGGGGACACTGAAGCTTTCTTT. Translated: CASSDAPGQGDTEAFF. J is TRBJ1-1 and V is TRBV9; 11 bases match TRBD1. Germline V gene sequence: CDR1 SGDLS, CDR2 YYNGEE. The CDR3 length is 16 residues. V lost 3 bases to trimming and J lost 3 bases; unmatched junction nucleotides: 7.

CDR3 sequence (DNA): TGTGCCAGCAGCTTAGGAGCCGGGGAGCTGTTTTTT. Translating it yields CASSLGAGELFF. This chain connects TRBV7-9 to TRBJ2-2; no clear D. This CDR3 has 12 amino acids. Germline loops: CDR1 SEHNR, CDR2 FQNEAQ (reference sequence). Between the trimmed V and J ends, which lost 1 base and 6 bases, there was a span of 3 bases.

The chain recombines TRBV5-1 with TRBJ2-5; D is perhaps TRBD1 (5 bases). Germline CDR1 reads SGHRS; CDR2 reads YFSETQ. There are 13 residues in the CDR3. V lost 4 bases and J 3 bases, leaving 10 bases between the germline ends. In DNA, the CDR3 is TGCGCCAGCAGCCGCACCAGGGAAGAGACCCAGTACTTC. This translates into CASSRTREETQYF.

This rearrangement joins TRBV15 to TRBJ1-5; 7 nucleotides align to TRBD1. The CDR3 runs 13 residues. CDR1 LNHNV and CDR2 YYDKDF come from the germline V gene (reference sequence). V lost 9 bases to trimming and J lost 4 bases; unmatched junction nucleotides: 6. The CDR3 DNA sequence: TGTGCCACAAATACAGGGGATAATCAGCCCCAGCATTTT. Its translation: CATNTGDNQPQHF.

The genes are TRBV18 and TRBJ2-2, with D hard to call. The V gene lost 3 bases and the J gene lost 0 bases, with 8 bases spanning the gap. CDR1 is KGHSH, CDR2 LQKENI, per germline. The CDR3 has 15 residues. This CDR3 is CASSPRDPNTGELFF. DNA of the CDR3: TGTGCCAGCTCACCTCGAGATCCGAACACCGGGGAGCTGTTTTTT.